This T cell receptor beta chain was sequenced for a study of blood T cell repertoires in COVID-19. Overall study: Sites across the United States, Italy and Spain contributed samples from acute and convalescent COVID-19.

The CDR3 sequence is 16 residues long. The V gene end was trimmed by 6 bases and the J gene end by 0 bases; junction bases not matched to a gene: 10. CDR1 and CDR2 (germline): SGHTA, FQGNSA. Adults between roughly 18 and 95 years of age took part from 24 US areas. Two consecutive negative NP/OP PCR tests, clearance, or resolved symptoms defined Cohort 3 recovery. Clones were read by immunoSEQ multiplex PCR, and TCRdb kept only the in-frame ones, dropping some. The profile shows 250,000 or so clones, about 83% of them singletons. This chain uses TRBV7-2 with TRBJ2-7, with 8 bases that match TRBD2. The TCR comes from a woman aged 45-59 years who had recovered from COVID-19. The sequenced sample consisted of PBMCs or T cells enriched from blood (not recorded which). CDR3 DNA: TGTGCCAGCAGAGACAGCGGGGGCCGGTACTCCTACGAGCAGTACTTC. This codes for CASRDSGGRYSYEQYF.